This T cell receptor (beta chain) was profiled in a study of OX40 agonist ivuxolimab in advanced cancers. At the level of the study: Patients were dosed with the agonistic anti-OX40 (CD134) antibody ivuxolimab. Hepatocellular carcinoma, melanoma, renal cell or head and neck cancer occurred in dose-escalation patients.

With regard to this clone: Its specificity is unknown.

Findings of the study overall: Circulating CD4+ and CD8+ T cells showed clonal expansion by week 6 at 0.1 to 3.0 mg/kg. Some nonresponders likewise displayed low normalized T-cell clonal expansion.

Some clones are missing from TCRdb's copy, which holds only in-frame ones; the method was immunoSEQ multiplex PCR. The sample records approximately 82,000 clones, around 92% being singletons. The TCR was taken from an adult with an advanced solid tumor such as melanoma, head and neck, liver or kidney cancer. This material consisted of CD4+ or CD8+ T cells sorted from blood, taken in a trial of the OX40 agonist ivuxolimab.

CDR3 bases: TGTGCCAGCAGCCTCCGGCAGGGTGGGGTCGAGCAGTACTTC. It yields the protein CASSLRQGGVEQYF. J is TRBJ2-7 and V is TRBV7-9; the D gene is possibly TRBD1 (5 bases). The CDR3 extends over 14 amino acids. Germline-derived CDR1 and CDR2 are SEHNR and FQNEAQ (reference sequence). V lost 5 bases and J 6 bases, leaving 17 bases between the germline ends.